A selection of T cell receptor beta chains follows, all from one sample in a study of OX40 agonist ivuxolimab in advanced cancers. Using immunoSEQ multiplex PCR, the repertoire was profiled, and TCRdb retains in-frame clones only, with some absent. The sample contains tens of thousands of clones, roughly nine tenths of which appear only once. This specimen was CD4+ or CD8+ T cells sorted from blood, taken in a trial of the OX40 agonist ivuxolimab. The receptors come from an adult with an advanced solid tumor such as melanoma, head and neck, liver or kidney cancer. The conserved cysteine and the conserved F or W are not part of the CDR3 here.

cdr3_aa: ASSANSNQPQH
v_call: TRBV11-2
j_call: TRBJ1-5

cdr3_aa: AIRGSGSSYEQY
v_call: TRBV10-3
j_call: TRBJ2-7

cdr3_aa: ATSKGELAGVIGTDTQY
v_call: TRBV15
j_call: TRBJ2-3

cdr3_aa: ASSVAGSTYNEQF
v_call: TRBV9
j_call: TRBJ2-1

cdr3_aa: AWGPGTGASPLH
v_call: TRBV30
j_call: TRBJ1-6

cdr3_aa: ASSLAGGATEAF
v_call: TRBV5-6
j_call: TRBJ1-1

cdr3_aa: ASSPNRVEQF
v_call: TRBV27
j_call: TRBJ2-1

cdr3_aa: ASSGHSGIYEQY
v_call: TRBV7-3
j_call: TRBJ2-7

cdr3_aa: ASSQGRLAGNYEQY
v_call: TRBV4-1
j_call: TRBJ2-7

cdr3_aa: ASSLIASGIYNEQF
v_call: TRBV7-3
j_call: TRBJ2-1

cdr3_aa: ASSFGSYEQY
v_call: TRBV28
j_call: TRBJ2-7

cdr3_aa: ASSFPGANVLT
v_call: TRBV7-9
j_call: TRBJ2-6

cdr3_aa: ASSLSGGPPNTDTQY
v_call: TRBV5-1
j_call: TRBJ2-3

cdr3_aa: ASSQELAGGIDEQF
v_call: TRBV4-3
j_call: TRBJ2-1